A single sample is the source of the 14 T cell receptor beta chains below, sequenced in a study of CD8+ T cells in alopecia areata. The treatment: oral pan-JAK inhibitor, 5-10 mg twice daily. Following RNA extraction, reverse transcription yielded cDNA that acted as the sequencing template. Method: immunoSEQ multiplex PCR; TCRdb's copy keeps in-frame clones and lacks some. The sample contains 98,000 or so clones, about 64% of which appear only once. Sequencing was performed on CD8+ T cells sorted from blood, taken at week 4, from a patient treated with tofacitinib. The receptors stem from a human donor with alopecia areata.

This clone was seen only a few times. This chain connects TRBV27 to TRBJ2-7; TRBD2 is a possible D gene (5 bases). The CDR3 is 13 amino acids. V dropped 4 bases and J dropped 2 bases, with 9 bases sitting between them. Germline V lookup: CDR1 MNHEY, CDR2 SMNVEV (reference sequence). The CDR3 loop reads CASSYGETYEQYF. The CDR3 DNA reads as TGTGCCAGCAGTTACGGGGAAACCTACGAGCAGTACTTC.

The chain has TRBV5-1 and TRBJ2-7; TRBD1 is a possible D gene (6 bases). This CDR3 has 14 residues. Germline V gene lookup returns CDR1 SGHRS and CDR2 YFSETQ. V was cut by 0 bases and J by 2 bases, with 9 bases left in between. The CDR3 coding sequence is TGCGCCAGCAGCTTGGTGGCAGGGGCCTACGAGCAGTACTTC. Amino acids: CASSLVAGAYEQYF.

This clone was counted only a few times. The chain links TRBV7-3 to TRBJ2-3; 7 bases match TRBD2. The CDR3 runs to 16 residues. Germline-derived CDR1 and CDR2 are SGHTA and FQGTGA. V lost 5 bases and J lost 0; bases outside the gene matches: 8. This chain's CDR3 is CASSLRTSSSTDTQYF. CDR3 sequence (DNA): TGTGCCAGCAGCCTACGGACTAGTTCTAGCACAGATACGCAGTATTTT.

This clone was seen more than once but under ten times. CDR3 protein: CASSLEAVSSYEQYF. The CDR3 bases are TGTGCCAGCAGCTTGGAGGCCGTCTCAAGCTACGAGCAGTACTTC. This sequence joins TRBV28 and TRBJ2-7, with D perhaps matching TRBD2 (5 bases). Trimming stripped 6 bases from V and 3 bases from J, with 18 bases between. Germline V gene data show CDR1 as MDHEN and CDR2 as SYDVKM. This CDR3 is 15 amino acids long.

The rearrangement uses TRBV7-9 and TRBJ2-1; 11 nucleotides align to TRBD2. Losses at the gene ends were 6 bases for V and 8 bases for J; bases not matched to a gene: 9. This CDR3 is built from 15 residues. Germline CDR1 SEHNR, CDR2 FQNEAQ (reference sequence). CDR3 DNA sequence: TGTGCCAGCAGGGGACTAGCGGCCCTCGGGTATGAGCAGTTCTTC. It is translated as CASRGLAALGYEQFF.

The V call is TRBV11-2, the J call TRBJ2-3; D remains ambiguous. This CDR3 has 14 amino acids. The V end was cut by 3 bases, the J end by 4 bases, with 11 bases between. Germline lookup yields CDR1 SGHAT and CDR2 FQNNGV. Here the CDR3 DNA reads TGTGCCAGCAGCTTTATTGCCAGCCCAGATACGCAGTATTTT. This gives the protein CASSFIASPDTQYF.

This sequence joins TRBV4-1 and TRBJ2-1; TRBD2 matches at 7 bases. CDR3 size: 14 residues. The junction had 4 bases not matched to a gene; V was cut back by 0 bases and J by 8 bases. The germline gives CDR1 MGHRA, CDR2 YSYEKL. In nucleotides, the CDR3 is TGCGCCAGCAGCCAAGAAGGCGGGAGTGATGAGCAGTTCTTC. Amino acids: CASSQEGGSDEQFF.

This chain links TRBV6-5 with TRBJ1-6, with a weak D call TRBD1 (5 bases). The CDR3 covers 13 residues. Trimming left V 4 bases short and J 10 bases short, with 11 bases between. Germline CDR1 reads MNHEY; CDR2 reads SVGAGI. The chain's CDR3 is CASSSGGGSPLHF. Here the CDR3 DNA reads TGTGCCAGCAGTTCGGGGGGTGGGTCACCCCTCCACTTT.

The genes are TRBV27 and TRBJ2-1; the D is unclear. V was pared by 5 bases and J by 8 bases, with 13 bases between. Per the germline V gene, CDR1 is MNHEY and CDR2 is SMNVEV (reference sequence). CDR3 length: 13 amino acids. As DNA, the CDR3 is TGTGCCAGCAGTCCCTCTAGTTCCCATGAGCAGTTCTTC. It codes for CASSPSSSHEQFF.

There are a few counts of this clone. One end of the junction varies from germline; a read error may be responsible. This sequence joins TRBV10-3 and TRBJ2-7; the D gene is possibly TRBD2 (6 bases). In germline, CDR1 is ENHRY, CDR2 SYGVKD. The CDR3 loop spans 14 amino acids. The CDR3 spells CASSYAQGLDEQYF. As DNA, the CDR3 is TGTGCCAGCAGTTACGCCCAGGGACTCGACGAGCAGTACTTC.

The chain couples TRBV9 to TRBJ1-1, with D unresolved. The length of the CDR3 is 13 residues. Trimming stripped 0 bases from V and 1 base from J, with 4 bases between. Germline V gene lookup returns CDR1 SGDLS and CDR2 YYNGEE. The CDR3 bases are TGTGCCAGCAGCGTAGAGGGGAACACTGAAGCTTTCTTT. Translated, it gives CASSVEGNTEAFF.

This clone has more than one count but fewer than ten. The chain uses TRBV11-3 and TRBJ2-7; D call uncertain. The V end was cut by 0 bases, the J end by 2 bases, with 14 bases between. From germline, CDR1 is SGHNT and CDR2 YENEEA. The CDR3 is made up of 16 amino acids. This CDR3 reads CASSLDGGFRTYEQYF. CDR3 nucleotides: TGTGCCAGCAGCTTAGATGGCGGATTTAGAACCTACGAGCAGTACTTC.

J is TRBJ1-2 and V is TRBV29-1; TRBD1 might be the D (6 bases). V lost 6 bases and J 6 bases, leaving 23 bases between the germline ends. The germline gives CDR1 SQVTM, CDR2 ANQGSEA. There are 15 residues in the CDR3. CDR3 amino acids: CSVRSQGSPFDGYTF. Here the CDR3 DNA reads TGCAGCGTACGCTCCCAGGGGTCACCTTTTGATGGCTACACCTTC.

The table lists this clone with a few counts. The chain links TRBV7-9 to TRBJ1-1; no reliable D call. The CDR3 sequence is 12 residues long. From germline, CDR1 is SEHNR and CDR2 FQNEAQ (reference sequence). V lost 2 bases, J lost 1 base, and 2 bases lay in between. CDR3 loop: CASSLQNTEAFF. In DNA, the CDR3 is TGTGCCAGCAGCTTACAGAACACTGAAGCTTTCTTT.